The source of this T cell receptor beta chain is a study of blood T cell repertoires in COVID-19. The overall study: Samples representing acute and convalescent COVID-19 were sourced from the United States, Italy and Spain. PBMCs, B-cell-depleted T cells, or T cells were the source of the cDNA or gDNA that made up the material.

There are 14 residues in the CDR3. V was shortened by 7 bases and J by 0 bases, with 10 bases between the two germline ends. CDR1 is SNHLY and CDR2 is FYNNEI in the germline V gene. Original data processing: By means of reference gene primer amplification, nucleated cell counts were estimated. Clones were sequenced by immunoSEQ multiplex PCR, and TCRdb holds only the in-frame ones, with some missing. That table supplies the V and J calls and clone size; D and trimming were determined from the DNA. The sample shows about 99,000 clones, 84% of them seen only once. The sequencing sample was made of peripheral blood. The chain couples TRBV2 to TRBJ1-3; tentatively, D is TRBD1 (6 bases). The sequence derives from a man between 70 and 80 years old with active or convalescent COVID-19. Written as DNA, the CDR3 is TGTGCCAGCAACGAGGGGGTCTCTGGAAACACCATATATTTT. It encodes CASNEGVSGNTIYF.